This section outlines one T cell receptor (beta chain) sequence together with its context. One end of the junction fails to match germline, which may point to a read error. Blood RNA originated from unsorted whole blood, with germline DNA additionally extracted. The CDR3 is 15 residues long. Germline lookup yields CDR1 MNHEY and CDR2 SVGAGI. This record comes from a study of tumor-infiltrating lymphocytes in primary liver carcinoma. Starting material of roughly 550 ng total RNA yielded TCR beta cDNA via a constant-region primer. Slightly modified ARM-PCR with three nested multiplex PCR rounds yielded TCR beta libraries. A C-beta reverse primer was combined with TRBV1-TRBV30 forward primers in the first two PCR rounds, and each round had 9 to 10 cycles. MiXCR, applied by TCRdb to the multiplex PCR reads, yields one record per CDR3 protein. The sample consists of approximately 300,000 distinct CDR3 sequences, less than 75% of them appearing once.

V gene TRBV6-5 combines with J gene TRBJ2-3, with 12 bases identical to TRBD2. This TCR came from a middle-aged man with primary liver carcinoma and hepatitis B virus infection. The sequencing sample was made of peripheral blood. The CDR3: CASNPGLAGTYTQYF. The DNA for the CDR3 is TGTGCAAGCAACCCAGGACTAGCGGGAACATATACGCAATATTTT.